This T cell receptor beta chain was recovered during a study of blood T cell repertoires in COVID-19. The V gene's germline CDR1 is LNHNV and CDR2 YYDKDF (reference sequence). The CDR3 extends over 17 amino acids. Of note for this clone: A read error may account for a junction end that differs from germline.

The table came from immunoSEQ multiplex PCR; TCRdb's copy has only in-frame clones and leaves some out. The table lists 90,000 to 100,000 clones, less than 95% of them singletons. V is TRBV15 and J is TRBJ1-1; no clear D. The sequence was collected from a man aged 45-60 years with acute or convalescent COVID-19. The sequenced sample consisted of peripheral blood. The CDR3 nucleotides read TGTGCCACCAGCCGAGAGGACTTGTGGAATGAGAACACTGAAGCTTTCTTT. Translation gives CATSREDLWNENTEAFF.